A selection of T cell receptor beta chains follows, all from one sample in a study of cytomegalovirus exposure and HLA in healthy donors. The assay was immunoSEQ multiplex PCR, and TCRdb's table has in-frame clones only and misses some. The sample holds some 160,000 clones; under 85% are singletons and the top ten take 1.6%. Sequenced: PBMCs. The receptors here all came from a woman aged 30 to 39 in good health and CMV-seronegative. Each CDR3 is given with its conserved first and last residue. A D gene is named only where the DNA matches it firmly. A row's size may be missing; if present it is once, few, many or a size class.

TRBV29-1	TRBJ2-1	.	TRBD1	CSVRQSGGTEQFF	TGCAGCGTACGGCAATCAGGGGGCACTGAGCAGTTCTTC
TRBV29-1	TRBJ1-2	.	.	CSVDRGLNYGYTF	TGCAGCGTTGATAGGGGCCTCAACTATGGCTACACCTTC
TRBV4-2	TRBJ2-7	.	TRBD2	CASSQGLAGGISYEQYF	TGTGCCAGCAGCCAAGGACTAGCGGGAGGAATCTCCTACGAGCAGTACTTC
TRBV6-5	TRBJ2-2	.	.	CASKRDGELFF	TGTGCCAGCAAGAGGGACGGGGAGCTGTTTTTT
TRBV6-6	TRBJ2-6	.	.	CASSYSGAGANVLTF	TGTGCCAGCAGTTACTCGGGGGCCGGGGCCAACGTCCTGACTTTC
TRBV2	TRBJ1-4	.	TRBD1	CASTLDRAAGNEKLFF	TGTGCCAGCACCCTGGACAGGGCAGCTGGTAATGAAAAACTGTTTTTT
TRBV5-6	TRBJ2-3	.	.	CASSLGATRTQYF	TGTGCCAGCAGCTTGGGGGCAACCCGTACGCAGTATTTT
TRBV6-1	TRBJ1-2	once	.	CASSVGLGGGRGGYTF	TGTGCCAGCAGTGTTGGGTTAGGAGGCGGGAGGGGAGGCTACACCTTC
TRBV19	TRBJ2-7	.	TRBD2	CASNAGGPLEQYF	TGTGCCAGTAATGCGGGAGGGCCTCTCGAGCAGTACTTC
TRBV14	TRBJ2-1	.	TRBD2	CASSQAGLASSEHNEQFF	TGTGCCAGCAGCCAAGCGGGACTAGCCTCATCTGAACACAATGAGCAGTTCTTC
TRBV9	TRBJ2-5	.	TRBD2	CASGSGGVIYQETQYF	TGTGCCAGCGGTAGCGGGGGGGTTATTTACCAAGAGACCCAGTACTTC
TRBV15	TRBJ2-1	.	.	CATSRDRIALSYNEQFF	TGTGCCACCAGCAGAGATCGGATAGCGCTAAGTTACAATGAGCAGTTCTTC
TRBV18	TRBJ2-5	.	TRBD1	CASSPPYGTGNGETQYF	TGTGCCAGCTCACCACCGTATGGGACAGGTAACGGAGAGACCCAGTACTTC
TRBV29-1	TRBJ2-1	once	TRBD2	CSVGRLAGNNEQFF	TGCAGCGTTGGGAGACTAGCGGGAAACAATGAGCAGTTCTTC
TRBV29-1	TRBJ2-3	.	TRBD1	CSVEDRRSTDTQYF	TGCAGCGTTGAGGACAGGAGATCGACAGATACGCAGTATTTT